This paragraph covers one T cell receptor (beta chain) sequence. This CDR3 is built from 15 residues. Trimming cost V 1 base and J 3 bases, with 10 bases left between them. Germline V gives CDR1 SGHVS, CDR2 FNYEAQ. The data are from a study of blood T cell repertoires in COVID-19. Study at large: Sources were T cells, B-cell-depleted T cells, or PBMCs; the material itself was cDNA or gDNA.

Libraries were prepared by immunoSEQ multiplex PCR; TCRdb keeps only in-frame clonotypes and omits some of them. The table lists over 90,000 clones, around 86% of them singletons. This chain links TRBV7-6 with TRBJ1-3; D is perhaps TRBD1 (6 bases). Sequenced sample: peripheral blood. The TCR comes from a woman aged 70-85 years with acute or convalescent COVID-19. CDR3 in DNA: TGTGCCAGCAGCTTAGAAACAGGGTATGGAAACACCATATATTTT. Residues: CASSLETGYGNTIYF.